This T cell receptor beta chain came from a study of low-dose radiotherapy and immunotherapy resistance in tumors. Study details: Fractions of 1 Gy went to Cohort 2 every two weeks, for 13 Gy over 26 weeks. Intravenous cyclophosphamide at 200 mg/m2 preceded radiation and immunotherapy by one day, every two weeks.

The time point was: before trial treatment. Tumors of eligible patients were advanced, solid and lacking tumor-infiltrating lymphocytes. This clonotype was found many times. Alpha- and beta-chain coverage of first-strand cDNA came from TRAV- and TRBV-specific primers. Over approximately 20 PCR cycles, TCRs were amplified from a constant-region primer and V-primer adapter. It was by in vitro transcription that isolated mRNA was amplified. TCRdb recomputed calls from the reads with MiXCR, one row per CDR3 protein. This table has around 80,000 distinct CDR3 sequences, approximately 17% appearing once. Germline V lookup: CDR1 GTSNPN, CDR2 SVGIG (reference sequence). Trimming removed 0 bases from V and 0 bases from J, with 12 bases in between. This CDR3 comprises 15 residues.

This specimen was PBMCs, taken before treatment. The chain couples TRBV30 to TRBJ2-7; tentative D call: TRBD2 (6 bases). The origin of this receptor is a male donor with prostate cancer. The CDR3 protein is CAWSVAGSRSYEQYF. The CDR3 DNA follows: TGTGCCTGGAGTGTGGCGGGGTCCCGCTCCTACGAGCAGTACTTC. The variable domain in full, with the rest retrieved from reference TRBV30 and TRBJ2-7, is SQTIHQWPATLVQPVGSPLSLECTVEGTSNPNLYWYRQAAGRGLQLLFYSVGIGQISSEVPQNLSASRPQDRQFILSSKKLLLSDSGFYLCAWSVAGSRSYEQYFGPGTRLTVT.